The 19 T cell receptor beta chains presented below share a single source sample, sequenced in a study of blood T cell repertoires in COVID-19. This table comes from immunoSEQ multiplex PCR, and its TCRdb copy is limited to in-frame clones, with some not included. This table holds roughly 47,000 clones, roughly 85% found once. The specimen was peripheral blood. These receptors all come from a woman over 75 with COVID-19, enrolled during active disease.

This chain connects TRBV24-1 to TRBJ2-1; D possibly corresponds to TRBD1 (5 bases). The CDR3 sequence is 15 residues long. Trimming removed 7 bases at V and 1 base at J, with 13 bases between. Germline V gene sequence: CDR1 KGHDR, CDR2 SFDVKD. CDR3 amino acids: CATSWGRDSYNEQFF. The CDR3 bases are TGTGCCACCAGCTGGGGCAGGGATTCCTACAATGAGCAGTTCTTC.

CDR3 sequence: CASSTGTTDEQFF. Written as DNA, the CDR3 is TGTGCCAGCAGTACAGGGACAACTGATGAGCAGTTCTTC. The chain combines TRBV6-4 with TRBJ2-1; the D gene is possibly TRBD1 (6 bases). Trimming pared 5 bases from V and 8 bases from J, leaving 13 bases between. This CDR3 spans 13 amino acids. Germline-derived CDR1 and CDR2 are MRHNA and SNTAGT.

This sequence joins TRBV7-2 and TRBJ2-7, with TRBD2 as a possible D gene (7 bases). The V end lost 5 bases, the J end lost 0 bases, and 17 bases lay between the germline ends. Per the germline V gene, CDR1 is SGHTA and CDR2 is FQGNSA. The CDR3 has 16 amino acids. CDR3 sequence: CASSPRWGGHSYEQYF. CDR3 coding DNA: TGTGCCAGCAGCCCTCGGTGGGGGGGGCACTCCTACGAGCAGTACTTC.

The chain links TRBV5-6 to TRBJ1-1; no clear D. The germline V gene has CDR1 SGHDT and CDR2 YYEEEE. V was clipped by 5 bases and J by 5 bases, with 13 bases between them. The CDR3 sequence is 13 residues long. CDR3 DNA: TGTGCCAGCAGTTTGACATCTCAAACTGAAGCTTTCTTT. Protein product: CASSLTSQTEAFF.

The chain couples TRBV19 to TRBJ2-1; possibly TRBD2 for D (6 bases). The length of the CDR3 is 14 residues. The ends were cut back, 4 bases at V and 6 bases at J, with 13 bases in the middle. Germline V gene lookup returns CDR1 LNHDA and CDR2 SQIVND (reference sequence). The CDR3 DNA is TGTGCCAGTAGTACCGCGTCGACTAGCAATGAGCAGTTCTTC. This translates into CASSTASTSNEQFF.

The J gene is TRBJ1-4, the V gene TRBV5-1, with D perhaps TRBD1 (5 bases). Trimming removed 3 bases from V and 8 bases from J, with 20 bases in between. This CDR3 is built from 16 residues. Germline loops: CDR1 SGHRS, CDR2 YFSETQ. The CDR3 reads CASSSGTEQGGEKLFF. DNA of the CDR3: TGCGCCAGCAGCTCGGGCACGGAGCAGGGAGGCGAAAAACTGTTTTTT. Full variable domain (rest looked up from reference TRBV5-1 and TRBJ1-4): KAGVTQTPRYLIKTRGQQVTLSCSPISGHRSVSWYQQTPGQGLQFLFEYFSETQRNKGNFPGRFSGRQFSNSRSEMNVSTLELGDSALYLCASSSGTEQGGEKLFFGSGTQLSVL.

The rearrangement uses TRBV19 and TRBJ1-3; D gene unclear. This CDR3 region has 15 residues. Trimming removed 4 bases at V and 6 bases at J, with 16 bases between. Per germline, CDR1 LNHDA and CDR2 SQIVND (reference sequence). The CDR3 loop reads CASSTEGATLNTIYF. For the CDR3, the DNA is TGTGCCAGTAGTACCGAGGGAGCGACGCTAAACACCATATATTTT.

CDR3: CASGTGQGGSGANVLTF. The CDR3 DNA is TGTGCTAGTGGTACGGGACAGGGAGGCTCTGGGGCCAACGTCCTGACTTTC. The chain carries TRBV12-5 and TRBJ2-6, with TRBD1 identical over 9 bases. There are 17 residues in the CDR3. Losses at the gene ends were 5 bases for V and 0 bases for J; bases not matched to a gene: 5. Germline values: CDR1 LGHNT, CDR2 FRNRAP. The full variable domain, its missing parts supplied by reference TRBV12-5 and TRBJ2-6, is DARVTQTPRHKVTEMGQEVTMRCQPILGHNTVFWYRQTMMQGLELLAYFRNRAPLDDSGMPKDRFSAEMPDATLATLKIQPSEPRDSAVYFCASGTGQGGSGANVLTFGAGSRLTVL.

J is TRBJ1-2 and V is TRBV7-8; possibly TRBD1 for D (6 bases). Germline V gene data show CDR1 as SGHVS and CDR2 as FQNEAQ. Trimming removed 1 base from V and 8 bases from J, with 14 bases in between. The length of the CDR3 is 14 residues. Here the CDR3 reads CASSLGRGGNGYTF. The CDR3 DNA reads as TGTGCCAGCAGCTTAGGTCGAGGGGGTAACGGCTACACCTTC.

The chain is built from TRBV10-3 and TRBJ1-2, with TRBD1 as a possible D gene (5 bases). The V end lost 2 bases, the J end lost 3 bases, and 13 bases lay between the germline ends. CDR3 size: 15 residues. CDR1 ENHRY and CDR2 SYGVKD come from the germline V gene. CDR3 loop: CAISEIRGGDYGYTF. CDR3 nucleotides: TGTGCCATCAGTGAGATAAGGGGAGGGGACTATGGCTACACCTTC.

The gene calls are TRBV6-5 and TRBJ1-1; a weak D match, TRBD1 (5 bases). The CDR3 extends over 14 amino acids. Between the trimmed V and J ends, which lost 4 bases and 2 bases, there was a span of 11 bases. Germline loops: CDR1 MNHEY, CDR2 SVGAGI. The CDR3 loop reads CASSSWRGNTEAFF. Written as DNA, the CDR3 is TGTGCCAGCAGTTCGTGGAGGGGTAACACTGAAGCTTTCTTT.

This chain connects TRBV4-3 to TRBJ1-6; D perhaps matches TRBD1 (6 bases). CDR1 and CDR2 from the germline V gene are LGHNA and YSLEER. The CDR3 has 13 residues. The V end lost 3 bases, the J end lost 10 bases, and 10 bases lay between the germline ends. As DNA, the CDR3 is TGCGCCAGCAGCCAGTCAGGGGACTCACCCCTCCACTTT. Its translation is CASSQSGDSPLHF.

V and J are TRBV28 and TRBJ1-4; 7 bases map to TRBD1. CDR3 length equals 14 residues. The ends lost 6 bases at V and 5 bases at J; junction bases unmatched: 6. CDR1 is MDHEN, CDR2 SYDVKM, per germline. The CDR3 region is CASRSGTANEKLFF. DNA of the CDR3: TGTGCCAGCAGATCCGGGACAGCGAATGAAAAACTGTTTTTT.

The CDR3 DNA sequence: TGTGCCAGCAGCTTAGCCGGGACACAGAACACTGAAGCTTTCTTT. This codes for CASSLAGTQNTEAFF. The J gene is TRBJ1-1, the V gene TRBV7-6; possible D gene TRBD1, 6 bases. The CDR3 spans 15 residues. Germline values: CDR1 SGHVS, CDR2 FNYEAQ. V lost 0 bases and J 1 base, leaving 9 bases between the germline ends.

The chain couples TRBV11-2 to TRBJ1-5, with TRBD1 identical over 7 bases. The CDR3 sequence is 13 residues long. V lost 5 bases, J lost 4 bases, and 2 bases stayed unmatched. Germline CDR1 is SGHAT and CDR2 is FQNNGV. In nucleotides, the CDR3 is TGTGCCAGCAGCGAGGACAGGAATCAGCCCCAGCATTTT. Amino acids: CASSEDRNQPQHF.

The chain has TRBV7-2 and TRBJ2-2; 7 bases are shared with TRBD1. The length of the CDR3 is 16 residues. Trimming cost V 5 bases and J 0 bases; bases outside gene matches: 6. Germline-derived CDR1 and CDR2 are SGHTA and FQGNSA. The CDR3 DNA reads TGTGCCAGCAGCAAACAGGGGTCCGCGAACACCGGGGAGCTGTTTTTT. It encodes CASSKQGSANTGELFF.

CDR3 protein: CASIPPGAGLWNEQYF. CDR3 sequence (DNA): TGTGCCAGCATTCCACCTGGGGCAGGACTATGGAACGAGCAGTACTTC. The rearrangement uses TRBV28 and TRBJ2-7, with a possible D match to TRBD2 (6 bases). Per germline, CDR1 MDHEN and CDR2 SYDVKM. Trimming shortened V by 7 bases and J by 5 bases, and 24 bases separated the two germline ends. The CDR3 covers 16 residues.

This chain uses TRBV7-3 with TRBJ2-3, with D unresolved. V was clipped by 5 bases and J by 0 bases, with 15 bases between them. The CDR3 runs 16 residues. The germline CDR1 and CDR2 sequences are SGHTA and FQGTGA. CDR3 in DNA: TGTGCCAGCAGCCCAGGCCGAAGAGAGAGCACAGATACGCAGTATTTT. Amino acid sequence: CASSPGRRESTDTQYF. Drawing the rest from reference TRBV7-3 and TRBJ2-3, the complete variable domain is GAGVSQTPSNKVTEKGKYVELRCDPISGHTALYWYRQSLGQGPEFLIYFQGTGAADDSGLPNDRFFAVRPEGSVSTLKIQRTERGDSAVYLCASSPGRRESTDTQYFGPGTRLTVL.

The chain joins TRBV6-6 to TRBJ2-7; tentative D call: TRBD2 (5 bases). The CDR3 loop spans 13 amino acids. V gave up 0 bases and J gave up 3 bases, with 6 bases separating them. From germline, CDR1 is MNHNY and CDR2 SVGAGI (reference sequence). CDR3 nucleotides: TGTGCCAGCAGTTACTCGGGAGACTACGAGCAGTACTTC. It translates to CASSYSGDYEQYF.